These 32 T cell receptor beta chains originate from one sample sequenced in a study of CD4 T cells in relation to SARS-CoV-2 and coronaviruses. Their antigens remain unidentified. This table comes from immunoSEQ multiplex PCR, and its TCRdb copy is limited to in-frame clones, with some not included. Of about 30,000 clones listed, approximately 80% are singletons. CD4+ T cells from unexposed donors were obtained before the COVID-19 pandemic (2011-2018). After roughly ten days of culture, CD4+ T cells were isolated. The sequencing input was CD4+ T cells from PBMCs, cultured in vitro. The receptor source for this set is a human donor in good health.

The CDR3 DNA sequence: TGTGCCTGGACCCACCGTTTCGGGACACGTAATGTCTTCGGTTCACCCCTCCACTTT. Its protein is CAWTHRFGTRNVFGSPLHF. The rearrangement joins TRBV30 to TRBJ1-6; D perhaps matches TRBD1 (6 bases). V shed 4 bases and J shed 9 bases, with 31 bases lying between them. Germline assignment: CDR1 GTSNPN and CDR2 SVGIG (reference sequence). The CDR3 is made up of 19 amino acids.

The sample holds one count of this clone. This chain uses TRBV6-6 with TRBJ1-2; D not certain. Germline loops: CDR1 MNHNY, CDR2 SVGAGI (reference sequence). V was clipped by 4 bases and J by 4 bases, with 7 bases between them. CDR3 length: 12 residues. The CDR3 sequence is CASSSGSYGYTF. The CDR3, as DNA: TGTGCCAGCAGTTCCGGGTCCTATGGCTACACCTTC.

The sample holds a few counts of this clone. The J gene is TRBJ1-6, the V gene TRBV7-8, with 7 bases identical to TRBD1. The V segment lost 5 bases and the J segment 4 bases; nucleotides outside the gene matches: 11. This CDR3 contains 17 residues. Germline V gene lookup returns CDR1 SGHVS and CDR2 FQNEAQ. CDR3 DNA sequence: TGTGCCAGCAGCATCAACAGGGGTGGGGGGTATAATTCACCCCTCCACTTT. Protein: CASSINRGGGYNSPLHF.

The table lists this clone with a count of one. The chain employs TRBV10-3 and TRBJ2-2; D is unresolved. Germline V gene sequence: CDR1 ENHRY, CDR2 SYGVKD. The length of the CDR3 is 13 residues. Trimming shortened V by 2 bases and J by 4 bases, and 5 bases separated the two germline ends. Here the CDR3 reads CAISELVTGELFF. The CDR3 region has the DNA TGTGCCATCAGTGAGCTGGTCACCGGGGAGCTGTTTTTT.

The chain combines TRBV3-1 (or the pseudogene TRBV3-2) with TRBJ2-2; 7 nucleotides match TRBD1. Germline lookup yields CDR1 LGHDT and CDR2 YNNKEL (reference sequence). This CDR3 spans 17 amino acids. V lost 0 bases to trimming and J lost 6 bases; unmatched junction nucleotides: 10. CDR3 sequence (DNA): TGTGCCAGCAGCCAAGATGTTCCGGGACAGAGGCCCGGGGAGCTGTTTTTT. Translated: CASSQDVPGQRPGELFF.

As DNA, the CDR3 is TGTGCCAGCAGCTTAGACGTTAGCGGGGGGACGTATGAGACCCAGTACTTC. Its translation is CASSLDVSGGTYETQYF. V usage is TRBV7-9 and J usage is TRBJ2-5, with TRBD2 identical over 10 bases. This CDR3 region has 17 residues. V dropped 1 base and J dropped 5; count of bases not matched to a gene: 10. Per the germline V gene, CDR1 is SEHNR and CDR2 is FQNEAQ (reference sequence).

The chain is built from TRBV10-3 and TRBJ1-3; D is ambiguous. Germline values: CDR1 ENHRY, CDR2 SYGVKD. Trimming removed 7 bases from V and 0 bases from J, with 16 bases in between. This CDR3 comprises 16 residues. The CDR3 DNA sequence: TGTGCCATCACCTCTGGACCCTATAACTCTGGAAACACCATATATTTT. This translates into CAITSGPYNSGNTIYF.

The chain uses TRBV5-1 and TRBJ2-1; D is unresolved. The germline gives CDR1 SGHRS, CDR2 YFSETQ. The CDR3 length is 14 residues. Trimming left V 4 bases short and J 8 bases short, with 16 bases between. The CDR3 DNA reads TGCGCCAGCAGCCGCCCGGCCATTGGAGATGAGCAGTTCTTC. Amino acid sequence: CASSRPAIGDEQFF.

This chain joins TRBV3-1 (or the pseudogene TRBV3-2) and TRBJ2-7; D remains ambiguous. Germline V gene sequence: CDR1 LGHDT, CDR2 YNNKEL (reference sequence). The CDR3 covers 13 residues. V was cut by 5 bases and J by 3 bases, with 11 bases left in between. The CDR3 region has the DNA TGTGCCAGCAGCGTTGATGGATACTACGAGCAGTACTTC. This gives the protein CASSVDGYYEQYF.

The chain is built from TRBV4-1 and TRBJ1-4, with TRBD1 matching 7 bases. The J segment lost 9 bases and the V segment lost 1 base, leaving 5 bases of the junction unmatched. Germline V gene data show CDR1 as MGHRA and CDR2 as YSYEKL. The CDR3 consists of 14 residues. CDR3 in amino acids: CASSQGGTVKKLFF. CDR3 DNA sequence: TGCGCCAGCAGCCAAGGCGGGACAGTTAAAAAACTGTTTTTT.

This chain joins TRBV7-9 and TRBJ2-2; D uncertain. The CDR3 is 15 residues long. Germline CDR1 is SEHNR and CDR2 is FQNEAQ (reference sequence). The V gene lost 2 bases and the J gene lost 1 base, with 8 bases spanning the gap. CDR3 sequence reads: CASSLLLLNTGELFF. CDR3 in DNA: TGTGCCAGCAGCTTATTACTGTTGAACACCGGGGAGCTGTTTTTT.

This clone appeared a single time. CDR3 sequence (DNA): TGCGCCAGCAGCTCCTCCGGGACACCGAACACCGGGGAGCTGTTTTTT. Amino acid sequence: CASSSSGTPNTGELFF. The chain has TRBV5-1 and TRBJ2-2; weak D call: TRBD1 (6 bases). The CDR3 runs 16 residues. The germline V gene has CDR1 SGHRS and CDR2 YFSETQ. V was cut by 3 bases and J by 0 bases, with 12 bases left in between.

The chain is built from TRBV9 and TRBJ2-3; tentative D call: TRBD1 (5 bases). Trimming stripped 0 bases from V and 1 base from J, with 6 bases between. This CDR3 comprises 14 residues. Germline lookup yields CDR1 SGDLS and CDR2 YYNGEE. The DNA of the CDR3 is TGTGCCAGCAGCGTAGAGGGGCGCACAGATACGCAGTATTTT. Amino acids: CASSVEGRTDTQYF.

V gene TRBV2 combines with J gene TRBJ2-5; 15 positions match TRBD2. V shed 1 base, J shed 4 bases, and the junction held 4 bases outside the gene matches. Germline V gene sequence: CDR1 SNHLY, CDR2 FYNNEI. CDR3 length equals 17 residues. The chain's CDR3 is CASSEGTSGGAGETQYF. For the CDR3, the DNA is TGTGCCAGCAGTGAAGGGACTAGCGGGGGGGCGGGAGAGACCCAGTACTTC. Looking up the rest from reference TRBV2 and TRBJ2-5 gives the full variable domain: EPEVTQTPSHQVTQMGQEVILRCVPISNHLYFYWYRQILGQKVEFLVSFYNNEISEKSEIFDDQFSVERPDGSNFTLKIRSTKLEDSAMYFCASSEGTSGGAGETQYFGPGTRLLVL.

This clone was counted a few times. The chain joins TRBV19 to TRBJ2-2, with 16 bases fitting TRBD2. The trim removed 4 bases at V and 4 bases at J, leaving 9 bases unmatched. This CDR3 is built from 19 residues. The germline gives CDR1 LNHDA, CDR2 SQIVND (reference sequence). The CDR3, as DNA: TGTGCCAGTAGTACAGTGGGACTAGCGGGGGGGCGAGGCACCGGGGAGCTGTTTTTT. Encoded protein: CASSTVGLAGGRGTGELFF.

The chain links TRBV18 to TRBJ2-5; D is possibly TRBD1 (7 bases). V gave up 3 bases and J gave up 5 bases, with 16 bases separating them. CDR3 length: 15 residues. The germline V gene has CDR1 KGHSH and CDR2 LQKENI. CDR3 in DNA: TGTGCCAGCTCACCTCTCGGAGGGGGCGGGGAGACCCAGTACTTC. Translated, it gives CASSPLGGGGETQYF.

This clone was found once. The chain couples TRBV7-9 to TRBJ1-1; D is undetermined. The CDR3 loop spans 15 amino acids. V gave up 1 base and J gave up 0 bases, with 9 bases separating them. The germline CDR1 and CDR2 sequences are SEHNR and FQNEAQ (reference sequence). Here the CDR3 reads CASSLGTGVNTEAFF. The CDR3 nucleotides read TGTGCCAGCAGCTTAGGCACCGGGGTGAACACTGAAGCTTTCTTT.

The V call is TRBV6-5, the J call TRBJ2-1; 10 bases match TRBD1. The CDR3 runs 14 residues. J gave up 5 bases and V 7 bases, and 5 bases lay outside the gene matches. Germline lookup yields CDR1 MNHEY and CDR2 SVGAGI. CDR3 loop: CASKRDRGDNEQFF. CDR3 coding DNA: TGTGCCAGCAAACGGGACAGGGGAGACAATGAGCAGTTCTTC.

V and J are TRBV9 and TRBJ1-1, with unresolved D. The V gene lost 3 bases and the J gene lost 7 bases, with 16 bases spanning the gap. Germline assignment: CDR1 SGDLS and CDR2 YYNGEE. This CDR3 has 14 residues. In DNA, the CDR3 is TGTGCCAGCAGCGACCCATCCGGGTTTGGTGAAGCTTTCTTT. Its protein product is CASSDPSGFGEAFF.

The V gene is TRBV4-1, the J gene TRBJ2-1; 8 bases align to TRBD2. CDR3 length: 21 residues. The junction had 17 bases not matched to a gene; V was cut back by 1 base and J by 0 bases. Per the germline V gene, CDR1 is MGHRA and CDR2 is YSYEKL. The CDR3 is CASSQGNRGGPFMSSYNEQFF. CDR3 nucleotide sequence: TGCGCCAGCAGCCAAGGGAACCGGGGGGGGCCTTTCATGAGCTCCTACAATGAGCAGTTCTTC.

The chain carries TRBV5-1 and TRBJ2-2; 11 nucleotides agree with TRBD2. CDR1 SGHRS and CDR2 YFSETQ come from the germline V gene. The V and J ends lost 4 bases and 5 bases, in that order; junction bases with no gene match: 4. There are 15 residues in the CDR3. The CDR3 DNA reads as TGCGCCAGCAGCCCGACTAGCGGGACGACCGGGGAGCTGTTTTTT. Protein sequence: CASSPTSGTTGELFF.

The genes are TRBV6-1 and TRBJ2-1, with D perhaps being TRBD1 or TRBD2 (5 bases each). The CDR3 totals 16 residues. CDR1 and CDR2 from the germline V gene are MNHNS and SASEGT. V was pared by 1 base and J by 3 bases, with 13 bases between. The chain's CDR3 is CASSEGPSGGYNEQFF. The CDR3 DNA reads as TGTGCCAGCAGTGAAGGCCCCAGTGGGGGCTACAATGAGCAGTTCTTC.

This clone qualifies as medium-sized (0.01 to 0.1%). The chain links TRBV29-1 to TRBJ2-7, with a weak D call TRBD2 (5 bases). Trimming removed 4 bases at V and 6 bases at J, with 10 bases between. Germline V gene lookup returns CDR1 SQVTM and CDR2 ANQGSEA. This CDR3 is built from 11 residues. CDR3 sequence (DNA): TGCAGCGTTGCCGAAGGAGGCGAGCAGTACTTC. As protein: CSVAEGGEQYF.

The chain is built from TRBV11-3 and TRBJ2-7, with 9 nucleotides matching TRBD1. V was clipped by 5 bases and J by 2 bases; unmatched bases: 7. Germline-derived CDR1 and CDR2 are SGHNT and YENEEA. CDR3 size: 15 residues. In nucleotides, the CDR3 is TGTGCCAGCAGCCTCTCGGGGACAGGGACCTACGAGCAGTACTTC. Translation gives CASSLSGTGTYEQYF.

The rearrangement joins TRBV10-3 to TRBJ2-3; 10 bases are shared with TRBD2. This CDR3 contains 15 residues. In germline, CDR1 is ENHRY, CDR2 SYGVKD. Trimming took 7 bases from V and 2 from J; bases not matched to a gene: 6. The CDR3 sequence is CAINEAGGNTDTQYF. In nucleotides, the CDR3 is TGTGCCATCAATGAAGCGGGGGGGAACACAGATACGCAGTATTTT.

This clone appeared once. One end of the junction fails to match germline, which may point to a read error. The rearrangement links TRBV7-7 to TRBJ2-2; D perhaps matches TRBD2 (5 bases). Germline CDR1 and CDR2: SSHAT and FNYEAQ (reference sequence). CDR3 size: 16 residues. The CDR3 DNA reads TGTGCTAGCAGCGGCTCAGCGGCACGCTACACCGGGGAGCTGTTTTTT. Its protein is CASSGSAARYTGELFF. Looking up the rest from reference TRBV7-7 and TRBJ2-2 gives the full variable domain: GAGVSQSPRYKVTKRGQDVTLRCDPISSHATLYWYQQALGQGPEFLTYFNYEAQPDKSGLPSDRFSAERPEGSISTLTIQRTEQRDSAMYRCASSGSAARYTGELFFGEGSRLTVL.

J is TRBJ2-1 and V is TRBV7-6; D is perhaps TRBD2 (5 bases). CDR3 length: 19 amino acids. Germline-derived CDR1 and CDR2 are SGHVS and FNYEAQ. V lost 0 bases and J 4 bases, leaving 22 bases between the germline ends. Here the CDR3 reads CASSLASLAGETRYNEQFF. The CDR3 DNA follows: TGTGCCAGCAGCTTAGCCTCTCTGGCCGGGGAAACCCGATACAATGAGCAGTTCTTC.

The chain is built from TRBV5-1 and TRBJ2-3, with no clear D. The germline V and J ends were trimmed by 2 bases and 2 bases, with 3 bases remaining between them. This CDR3 comprises 12 residues. Germline CDR1 reads SGHRS; CDR2 reads YFSETQ. CDR3 bases: TGCGCCAGCAGCTTCAACACAGATACGCAGTATTTT. It yields the protein CASSFNTDTQYF.

The chain links TRBV3-1 (or the pseudogene TRBV3-2) to TRBJ1-2, with 7 bases lining up with TRBD1. The CDR3 is 13 residues long. The V gene end was trimmed by 3 bases and the J gene end by 7 bases; junction bases not matched to a gene: 5. Germline V gene lookup returns CDR1 LGHDT and CDR2 YNNKEL (reference sequence). The DNA for the CDR3 is TGTGCCAGCAGCCATCTGCCAGGGGGTGGCTACACCTTC. Translating it yields CASSHLPGGGYTF.

The V call is TRBV19, the J call TRBJ2-3; 8 bases agree with TRBD2. This CDR3 comprises 12 residues. Germline CDR1 LNHDA, CDR2 SQIVND (reference sequence). The V gene end was trimmed by 9 bases and the J gene end by 4 bases; junction bases not matched to a gene: 3. CDR3 protein: CASGGASDTQYF. The CDR3 DNA reads as TGTGCCAGCGGGGGGGCCTCAGATACGCAGTATTTT. The variable domain in full, with the rest retrieved from reference TRBV19 and TRBJ2-3, is DGGITQSPKYLFRKEGQNVTLSCEQNLNHDAMYWYRQDPGQGLRLIYYSQIVNDFQKGDIAEGYSVSREKKESFPLTVTSAQKNPTAFYLCASGGASDTQYFGPGTRLTVL.

The J gene is TRBJ1-4, the V gene TRBV6-5, with 8 bases identical to TRBD1. CDR1 and CDR2 (germline): MNHEY, SVGAGI. The V segment lost 6 bases and the J segment 8 bases; nucleotides outside the gene matches: 8. The length of the CDR3 is 14 residues. The CDR3 DNA follows: TGTGCCAGCAGGCGCACAGGGGGGGAAGAAAAACTGTTTTTT. This sequence encodes CASRRTGGEEKLFF.

This sequence joins TRBV21-1 and TRBJ2-3; the table's D call TRBD2 went unverified against the DNA. TRBV21-1 is assigned pseudogene status. The CDR3 extends over 17 amino acids. The chain's CDR3 is CASTDRARGRWVDTQYF. CDR3 sequence (DNA): TGTGCCAGCACCGATCGCGCCCGTGGGAGGTGGGTAGATACGCAGTATTTT.